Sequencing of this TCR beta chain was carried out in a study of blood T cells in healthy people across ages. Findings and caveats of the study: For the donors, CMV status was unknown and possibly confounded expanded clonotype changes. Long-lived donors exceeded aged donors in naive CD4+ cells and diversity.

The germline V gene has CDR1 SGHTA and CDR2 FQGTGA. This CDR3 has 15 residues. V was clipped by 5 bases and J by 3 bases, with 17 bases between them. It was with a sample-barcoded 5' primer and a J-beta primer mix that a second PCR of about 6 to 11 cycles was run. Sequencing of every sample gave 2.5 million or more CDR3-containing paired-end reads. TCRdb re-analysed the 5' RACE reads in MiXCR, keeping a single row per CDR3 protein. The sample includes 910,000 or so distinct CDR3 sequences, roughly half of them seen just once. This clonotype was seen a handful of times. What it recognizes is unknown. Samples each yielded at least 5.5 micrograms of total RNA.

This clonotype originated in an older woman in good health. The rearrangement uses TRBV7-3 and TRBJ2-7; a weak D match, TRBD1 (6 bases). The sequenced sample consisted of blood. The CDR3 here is CASSPQGGWSYEQYF. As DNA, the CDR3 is TGTGCCAGCAGCCCACAGGGCGGTTGGAGCTACGAGCAGTACTTC.